The sequence of this T cell receptor (beta chain) was determined in a study of blood T cell repertoires in COVID-19. The authors' processing: Amplification of reference gene primers provided the estimated nucleated cell counts. Libraries were prepared by immunoSEQ multiplex PCR; TCRdb keeps only in-frame clonotypes and omits some of them. V and J calls and clone size are copied from that table; D and trimming were computed from the DNA. The table lists 300,000 to 450,000 clones, around 89% of them singletons. CDR3 length: 17 amino acids. Germline CDR1 reads LGHNA; CDR2 reads YNFKEQ. V shed 1 base and J shed 4 bases, with 18 bases lying between them. A single count supports this clone.

The receptor comes from a woman in her twenties or thirties with COVID-19, enrolled during active disease. The sample consisted of peripheral blood. This chain joins TRBV4-2 and TRBJ2-3, with a possible D match to TRBD2 (5 bases). The CDR3 spells CASSQAPLALVADTQYF. In DNA form, the CDR3 reads TGTGCCAGCAGCCAAGCGCCGCTAGCACTTGTAGCAGATACGCAGTATTTT.